These 14 T cell receptor beta chains share one sample of origin, sequenced in a study of cytomegalovirus exposure and HLA in healthy donors. Use of 60 Vbeta and 13 Jbeta primers characterized the PCR. The assay was immunoSEQ multiplex PCR, and TCRdb's table has in-frame clones only and misses some. The sample lists under 100,000 clones, 76% occurring once. Sequencing was done on a sample of PBMCs. The receptors were sampled from a middle-aged man in good health and CMV-seronegative.

This chain joins TRBV27 and TRBJ1-2; a weak D match, TRBD1 (6 bases). Trimming removed 2 bases from V and 3 bases from J, with 10 bases in between. Germline-derived CDR1 and CDR2 are MNHEY and SMNVEV (reference sequence). The CDR3 has 14 residues. In DNA, the CDR3 is TGTGCCAGCAGTTTAAGGGGGTTCGACTATGGCTACACCTTC. It yields the protein CASSLRGFDYGYTF.

The chain employs TRBV27 and TRBJ1-4; 7 bases line up with TRBD1. The CDR3 has 15 amino acids. CDR1 and CDR2 (germline): MNHEY, SMNVEV (reference sequence). Trimming took 5 bases from V and 5 from J; bases not matched to a gene: 8. CDR3 nucleotides: TGTGCCAGCAGTCCAACCCCGGACAGGAATGAAAAACTGTTTTTT. As protein: CASSPTPDRNEKLFF.

This clone was seen only once. The rearrangement uses TRBV28 and TRBJ2-6, with TRBD2 as a possible D gene (5 bases). The CDR3 length is 17 residues. Trimming shortened V by 3 bases and J by 0 bases, and 12 bases separated the two germline ends. Per germline, CDR1 MDHEN and CDR2 SYDVKM. DNA of the CDR3: TGTGCCAGCAGTTTGACAAAGAGGGTCTCTGGGGCCAACGTCCTGACTTTC. This sequence encodes CASSLTKRVSGANVLTF.

This clone was observed a single time. The chain links TRBV19 to TRBJ1-2; possible D gene TRBD1, 5 bases. Trimming removed 1 base at V and 1 base at J, with 13 bases between. The germline CDR1 and CDR2 sequences are LNHDA and SQIVND (reference sequence). CDR3 length: 16 amino acids. The CDR3 sequence is CASSIGRRGLNYGYTF. The CDR3 nucleotides read TGTGCCAGTAGTATAGGCCGGCGGGGCCTTAACTATGGCTACACCTTC.

The CDR3 region has the DNA TGTGCCAGCAGCCAGCGGGCCGTCTTGGGGAACACCATATATTTT. It encodes CASSQRAVLGNTIYF. The V gene is TRBV11-2, the J gene TRBJ1-3, with D unclear. CDR1 SGHAT and CDR2 FQNNGV come from the germline V gene. CDR3 length equals 15 residues. V was trimmed by 5 bases and J by 7 bases, leaving 18 bases between them.

The CDR3: CASRFSGGLYNEQFF. The CDR3 DNA is TGTGCCAGCAGATTTAGCGGGGGCCTTTACAATGAGCAGTTCTTC. This chain uses TRBV7-8 with TRBJ2-1; 9 bases map to TRBD2. CDR3 size: 15 residues. Germline loops: CDR1 SGHVS, CDR2 FQNEAQ. Trimming removed 6 bases from V and 4 bases from J; junction bases left unmatched: 7.

This clone was detected once. This chain links TRBV28 with TRBJ2-4, with a tentative D call TRBD1 (6 bases). In germline, CDR1 is MDHEN, CDR2 SYDVKM. The V end was cut by 6 bases, the J end by 1 base, with 13 bases between. CDR3 length: 15 residues. The CDR3 loop reads CASSNPRGAKNIQYF. The CDR3 coding sequence is TGTGCCAGCAGCAACCCCAGGGGTGCCAAAAACATTCAGTACTTC.

This clone appeared a single time. The chain couples TRBV7-8 to TRBJ2-3, with TRBD1 identical over 9 bases. Losses at the gene ends were 6 bases for V and 8 bases for J; bases not matched to a gene: 3. CDR1 and CDR2 (germline): SGHVS, FQNEAQ. CDR3 length equals 12 residues. The DNA for the CDR3 is TGTGCCAGCAGGACAGGGGGGGCTACGCAGTATTTT. This sequence encodes CASRTGGATQYF.

The chain is built from TRBV29-1 and TRBJ1-1, with 9 bases lining up with TRBD1. Germline values: CDR1 SQVTM, CDR2 ANQGSEA. Trimming removed 7 bases from V and 4 bases from J; junction bases left unmatched: 10. The CDR3 spans 14 residues. CDR3 protein: CSARRTGVGTEAFF. The CDR3 nucleotides read TGCAGCGCAAGAAGGACAGGGGTCGGCACTGAAGCTTTCTTT. Together with reference TRBV29-1 and TRBJ1-1, the CDR3 gives the full variable domain: SAVISQKPSRDICQRGTSLTIQCQVDSQVTMMFWYRQQPGQSLTLIATANQGSEATYESGFVIDKFPISRPNLTFSTLTVSNMSPEDSSIYLCSARRTGVGTEAFFGQGTRLTVV.

This chain connects TRBV6-1 to TRBJ2-1, with 8 bases matching TRBD2. The CDR3 extends over 16 amino acids. Trimming took 4 bases from V and 1 from J; bases not matched to a gene: 6. The germline gives CDR1 MNHNS, CDR2 SASEGT. CDR3 protein: CASSGGLAISYNEQFF. The CDR3 nucleotides read TGTGCCAGCAGTGGTGGACTAGCCATTTCCTACAATGAGCAGTTCTTC.

This clone has just a few counts. The chain recombines TRBV7-2 with TRBJ1-1; no reliable D call. CDR3 length: 13 amino acids. CDR1 SGHTA and CDR2 FQGNSA come from the germline V gene. Trimming shortened V by 8 bases and J by 1 base, and 11 bases separated the two germline ends. The CDR3 sequence: CASRIDKNTEAFF. The CDR3, as DNA: TGTGCCAGCCGGATTGACAAGAACACTGAAGCTTTCTTT.

V gene TRBV7-6 combines with J gene TRBJ2-5; 8 nucleotides align to TRBD1. In germline, CDR1 is SGHVS, CDR2 FNYEAQ. V dropped 4 bases and J dropped 2; count of bases not matched to a gene: 18. The CDR3 has 19 amino acids. CDR3 coding DNA: TGTGCCAGCAGCTCTCGTATCTTAGGACAGGGATATAGTCAAGAGACCCAGTACTTC. This encodes CASSSRILGQGYSQETQYF.

This clone has just a few counts. This chain connects TRBV5-1 to TRBJ1-1, with D uncertain. The CDR3 loop spans 14 amino acids. Germline CDR1 reads SGHRS; CDR2 reads YFSETQ. Trimming left V 0 bases short and J 4 bases short, with 10 bases between. CDR3 in DNA: TGCGCCAGCAGCTTGGGGGCTGGGAGCACTGAAGCTTTCTTT. This sequence encodes CASSLGAGSTEAFF. The full variable domain, rest sourced from reference TRBV5-1 and TRBJ1-1, is KAGVTQTPRYLIKTRGQQVTLSCSPISGHRSVSWYQQTPGQGLQFLFEYFSETQRNKGNFPGRFSGRQFSNSRSEMNVSTLELGDSALYLCASSLGAGSTEAFFGQGTRLTVV.

This sequence joins TRBV4-3 and TRBJ2-7, with 7 bases that match TRBD1. Germline CDR1 reads LGHNA; CDR2 reads YSLEER. V was clipped by 4 bases and J by 0 bases; unmatched bases: 15. The CDR3 runs to 18 residues. The CDR3 DNA reads TGCGCCAGCAGCCCAGCGGCCAAGGGGGCAGCTTCCTCCTACGAGCAGTACTTC. It is translated as CASSPAAKGAASSYEQYF.